This T cell receptor beta chain was sequenced during a study of read filtering for tumor transcriptome and immune sequencing. Looking at the study overall: The cohort had about 16 men and over eleven women aged about 45 to 80, mean about 72 years. Transcriptome libraries were built from DNase-treated RNA.

This clonotype was seen ten or more times. The V end lost 5 bases, the J end lost 7 bases, and 20 bases lay between the germline ends. The CDR3 sequence is 16 residues long. Germline V gene sequence: CDR1 SGHVS, CDR2 FNYEAQ. This library used about 400 ng RNA and molecular barcoded adaptors spanning alpha/delta and beta/gamma chains. TCRdb reprocessed the reads with MiXCR, giving one entry per CDR3 protein. The sample lists approximately 24,000 distinct CDR3 sequences; less than 25% were seen once. The chain links TRBV7-6 to TRBJ1-4; TRBD1 might be the D (5 bases). What was sequenced was a population of CD138-negative cells sorted from bone marrow. The source of this sequence is a donor aged 40 or over with multiple myeloma. The CDR3 DNA reads as TGTGCCAGCAGCCGCGACAGTGGCCGGGACTTTGAAAAACTGTTTTTT. This codes for CASSRDSGRDFEKLFF.